This T cell receptor (beta chain) emerged from a study of blood T cells in healthy people across ages. Findings and limits, study-wide: No one knew whether donors had CMV, which possibly confounded expanded clonotype changes. Aged donors had fewer naive CD4+ cells and lower diversity than long-lived donors. Strongly correlated with naive T cell percentage was TCR beta diversity.

Germline V gene lookup returns CDR1 SGHKS and CDR2 YYEKEE (reference sequence). V shed 0 bases and J shed 2 bases, with 14 bases lying between them. The CDR3 totals 16 residues. PBMCs, at least 6.5 million per sample, were isolated. This clonotype came up many times. Its target is unknown. Combining a sample-barcoded 5' primer with a J-beta primer mix, a second PCR ran for 7 to 11 cycles. TCRdb fed the 5' RACE reads into MiXCR, producing one record per CDR3 protein. Of around 870,000 distinct CDR3 sequences listed, 29% are singletons. This TCR was recovered from a woman aged 80 or over in good health. The V call is TRBV5-5, the J call TRBJ2-5; possibly TRBD1 for D (6 bases). Material for sequencing was blood. In DNA form, the CDR3 reads TGTGCCAGCAGCTTGGGTACAGGGACCCCACAAGAGACCCAGTACTTC. It translates to CASSLGTGTPQETQYF.